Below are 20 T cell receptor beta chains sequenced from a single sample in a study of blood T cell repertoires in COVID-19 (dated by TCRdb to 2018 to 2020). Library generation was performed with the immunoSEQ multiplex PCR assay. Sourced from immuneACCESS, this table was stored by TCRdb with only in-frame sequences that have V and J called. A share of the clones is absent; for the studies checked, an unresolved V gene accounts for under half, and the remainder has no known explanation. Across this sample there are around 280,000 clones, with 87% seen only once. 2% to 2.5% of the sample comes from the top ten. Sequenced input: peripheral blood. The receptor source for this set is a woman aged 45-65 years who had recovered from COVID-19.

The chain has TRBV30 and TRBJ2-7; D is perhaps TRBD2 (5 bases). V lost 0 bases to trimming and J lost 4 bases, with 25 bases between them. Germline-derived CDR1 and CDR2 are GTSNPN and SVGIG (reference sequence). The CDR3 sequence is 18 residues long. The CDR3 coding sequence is TGTGCCTGGAGTGTACTAGTAATGTTTGGCTCTGAGAAGTACGAGCAGTACTTC. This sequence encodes CAWSVLVMFGSEKYEQYF.

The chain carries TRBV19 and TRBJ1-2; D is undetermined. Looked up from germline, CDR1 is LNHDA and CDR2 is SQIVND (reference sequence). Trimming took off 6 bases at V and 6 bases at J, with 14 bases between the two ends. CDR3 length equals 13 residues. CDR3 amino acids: CASRTHGFDGYTF. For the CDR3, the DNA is TGTGCCAGTAGGACACACGGCTTCGATGGCTACACCTTC.

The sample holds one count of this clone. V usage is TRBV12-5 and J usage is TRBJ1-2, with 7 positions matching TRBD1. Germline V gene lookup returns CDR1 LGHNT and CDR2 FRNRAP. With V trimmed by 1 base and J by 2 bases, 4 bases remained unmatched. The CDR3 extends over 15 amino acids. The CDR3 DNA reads TGTGCTAGTGGTTTGGGACAGGGCGGAAACTATGGCTACACCTTC. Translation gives CASGLGQGGNYGYTF.

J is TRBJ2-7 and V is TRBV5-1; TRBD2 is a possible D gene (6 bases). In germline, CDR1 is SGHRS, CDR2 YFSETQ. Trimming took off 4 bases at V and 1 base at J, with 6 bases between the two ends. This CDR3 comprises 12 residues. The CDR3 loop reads CASSGGSYEQYF. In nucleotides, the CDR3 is TGCGCCAGCAGCGGGGGGTCCTACGAGCAGTACTTC.

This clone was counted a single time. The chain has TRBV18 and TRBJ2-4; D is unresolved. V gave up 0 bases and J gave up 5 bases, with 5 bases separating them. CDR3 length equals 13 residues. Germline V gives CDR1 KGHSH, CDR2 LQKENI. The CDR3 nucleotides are TGTGCCAGCTCACCACCCTCCCAAAACATTCAGTACTTC. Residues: CASSPPSQNIQYF.

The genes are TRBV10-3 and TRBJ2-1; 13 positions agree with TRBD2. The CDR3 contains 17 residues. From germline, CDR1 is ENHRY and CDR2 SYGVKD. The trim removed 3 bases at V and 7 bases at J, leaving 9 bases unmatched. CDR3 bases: TGTGCCATCAGTGACACTAGCGGGAGGGCCTTCGGTAATGAGCAGTTCTTC. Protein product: CAISDTSGRAFGNEQFF.

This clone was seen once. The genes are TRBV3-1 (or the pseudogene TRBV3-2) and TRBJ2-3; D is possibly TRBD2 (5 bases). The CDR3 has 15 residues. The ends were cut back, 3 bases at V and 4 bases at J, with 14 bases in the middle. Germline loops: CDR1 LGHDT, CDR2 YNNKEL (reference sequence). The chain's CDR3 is CASSQDTRSPDTQYF. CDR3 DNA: TGTGCCAGCAGCCAGGATACTAGAAGCCCAGATACGCAGTATTTT.

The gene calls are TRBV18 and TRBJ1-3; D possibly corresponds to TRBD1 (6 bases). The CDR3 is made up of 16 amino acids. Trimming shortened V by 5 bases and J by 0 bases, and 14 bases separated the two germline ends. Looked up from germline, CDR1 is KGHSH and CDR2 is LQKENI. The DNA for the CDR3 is TGTGCCAGCTCAACTCGACAGGCTCACTCTGGAAACACCATATATTTT. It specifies CASSTRQAHSGNTIYF.

The CDR3 loop reads CASSLSGGAYNEQFF. The CDR3 DNA sequence: TGCGCCAGCAGCTTGAGCGGGGGCGCCTACAATGAGCAGTTCTTC. The J gene is TRBJ2-1, the V gene TRBV5-1; 8 bases fit TRBD2. V lost 1 base and J lost 2; bases outside the gene matches: 2. Germline CDR1 SGHRS, CDR2 YFSETQ. The CDR3 runs to 15 residues.

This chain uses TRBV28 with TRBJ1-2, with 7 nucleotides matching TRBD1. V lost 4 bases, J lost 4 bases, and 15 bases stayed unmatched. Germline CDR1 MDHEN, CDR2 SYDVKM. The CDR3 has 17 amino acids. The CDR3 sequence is CASSSEAGGKIGYGYTF. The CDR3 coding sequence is TGTGCCAGCAGTTCAGAGGCAGGGGGGAAAATCGGCTATGGCTACACCTTC.

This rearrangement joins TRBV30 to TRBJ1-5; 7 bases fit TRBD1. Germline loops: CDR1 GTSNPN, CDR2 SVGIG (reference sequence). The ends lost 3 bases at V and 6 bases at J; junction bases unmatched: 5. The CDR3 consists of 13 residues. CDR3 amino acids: CAWSTGVSQPQHF. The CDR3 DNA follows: TGTGCCTGGAGCACAGGGGTGAGTCAGCCCCAGCATTTT.

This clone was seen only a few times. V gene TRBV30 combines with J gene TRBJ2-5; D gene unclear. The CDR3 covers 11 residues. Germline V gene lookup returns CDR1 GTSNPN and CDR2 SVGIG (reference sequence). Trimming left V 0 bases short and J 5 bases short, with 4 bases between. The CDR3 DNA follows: TGTGCCTGGAGTGTACAGGAGACCCAGTACTTC. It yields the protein CAWSVQETQYF.

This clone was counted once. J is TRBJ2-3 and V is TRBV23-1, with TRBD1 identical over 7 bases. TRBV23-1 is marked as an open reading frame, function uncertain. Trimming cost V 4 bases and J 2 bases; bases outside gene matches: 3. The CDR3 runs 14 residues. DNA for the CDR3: TGCGCCAGCAGTCGGGACAGAAACACAGATACGCAGTATTTT. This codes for CASSRDRNTDTQYF.

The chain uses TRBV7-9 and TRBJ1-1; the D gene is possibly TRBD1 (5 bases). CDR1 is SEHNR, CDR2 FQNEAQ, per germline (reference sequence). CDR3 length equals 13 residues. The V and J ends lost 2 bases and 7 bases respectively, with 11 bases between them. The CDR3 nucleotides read TGTGCCAGCAGCTTATGGGTAGACAGTGAAGCTTTCTTT. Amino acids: CASSLWVDSEAFF.

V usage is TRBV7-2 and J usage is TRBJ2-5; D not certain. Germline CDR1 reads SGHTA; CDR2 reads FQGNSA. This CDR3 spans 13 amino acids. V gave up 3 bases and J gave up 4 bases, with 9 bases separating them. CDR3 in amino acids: CASSFGPGETQYF. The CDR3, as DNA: TGTGCCAGCAGCTTTGGTCCCGGAGAGACCCAGTACTTC.

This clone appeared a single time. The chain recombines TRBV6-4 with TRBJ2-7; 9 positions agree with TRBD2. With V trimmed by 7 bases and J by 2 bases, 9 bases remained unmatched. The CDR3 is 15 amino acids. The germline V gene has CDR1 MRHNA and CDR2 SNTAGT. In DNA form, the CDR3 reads TGTGCCAGCAAGATCAGCGGGGGGCCCACCTACGAGCAGTACTTC. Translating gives CASKISGGPTYEQYF.

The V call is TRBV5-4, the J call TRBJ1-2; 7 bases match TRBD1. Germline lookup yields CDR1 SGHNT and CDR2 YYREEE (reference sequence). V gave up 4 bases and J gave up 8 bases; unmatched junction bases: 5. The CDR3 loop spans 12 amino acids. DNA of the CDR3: TGTGCCAGCAGCCCCGACAGGGCCGGCTACACCTTC. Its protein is CASSPDRAGYTF.

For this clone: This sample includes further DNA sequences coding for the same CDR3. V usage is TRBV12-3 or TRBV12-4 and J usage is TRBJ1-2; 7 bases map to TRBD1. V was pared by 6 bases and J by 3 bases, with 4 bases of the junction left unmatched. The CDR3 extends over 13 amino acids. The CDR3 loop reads CASSPGTDYGYTF. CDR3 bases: TGTGCCAGCAGCCCCGGGACAGACTATGGCTACACCTTC.

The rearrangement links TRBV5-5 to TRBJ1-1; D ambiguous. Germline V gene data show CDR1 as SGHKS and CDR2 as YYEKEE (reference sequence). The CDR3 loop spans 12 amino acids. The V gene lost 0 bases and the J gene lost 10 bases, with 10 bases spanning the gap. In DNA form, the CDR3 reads TGTGCCAGCAGCTTGGCCCCGGGGATAGCTTTCTTT. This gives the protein CASSLAPGIAFF.

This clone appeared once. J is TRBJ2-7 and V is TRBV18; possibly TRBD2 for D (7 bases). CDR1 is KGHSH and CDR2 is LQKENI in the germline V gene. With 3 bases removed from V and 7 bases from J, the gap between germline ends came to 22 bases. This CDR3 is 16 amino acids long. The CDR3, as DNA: TGTGCCAGCTCACCCAGGTCGGGGGGCGCCGATGGGGAGCAGTACTTC. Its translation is CASSPRSGGADGEQYF.